One sample yielded the 23 T cell receptor beta chains listed below, sequenced in a study of early T cells in non-severe SARS-CoV-2 infection. In TCRdb, the 5' RACE reads were re-called with MiXCR into one record per CDR3 protein. This table has about 27,000 distinct CDR3 sequences, more than 4.5% appearing once. Sequencing used whole blood. These receptors came from an adult who was a healthcare worker with PCR-confirmed SARS-CoV-2 infection or an uninfected control (not recorded which).

This clonotype was detected only a few times. The chain links TRBV7-2 to TRBJ1-2, with D unresolved. The CDR3 sequence is 14 residues long. Germline-derived CDR1 and CDR2 are SGHTA and FQGNSA. V lost 1 base to trimming and J lost 5 bases, with 11 bases between them. This chain's CDR3 is CASSLGRSYYGYTF. CDR3 DNA: TGTGCCAGCAGCTTAGGCAGGTCTTATTATGGCTACACCTTC.

This clonotype was counted many times. The gene calls are TRBV12-3 or TRBV12-4 and TRBJ2-1; TRBD2 might be the D (5 bases). V was shortened by 1 base and J by 6 bases, with 7 bases between the two germline ends. This CDR3 is built from 13 residues. CDR3 sequence (DNA): TGTGCCAGCAGTTTAGGGAGGCGCAATGAGCAGTTCTTC. As protein: CASSLGRRNEQFF.

This clonotype was picked up many times. This chain uses TRBV6-5 with TRBJ2-6; D not certain. Trimming removed 7 bases at V and 4 bases at J, with 8 bases between. Per the germline V gene, CDR1 is MNHEY and CDR2 is SVGAGI. The CDR3 consists of 13 residues. The CDR3 bases are TGTGCCAGCAACCCCCCAGGGGCCAACGTCCTGACTTTC. This encodes CASNPPGANVLTF.

This clonotype was found once. The chain recombines TRBV29-1 with TRBJ2-3, with D uncertain. Trimming left V 4 bases short and J 0 bases short, with 5 bases between. The CDR3 is made up of 12 amino acids. Per the germline V gene, CDR1 is SQVTM and CDR2 is ANQGSEA. The CDR3 loop is CSVGGSTDTQYF. The CDR3 region has the DNA TGCAGCGTTGGAGGAAGCACAGATACGCAGTATTTT.

This clonotype showed up many times. CDR3 in amino acids: CAWSAWRETQYF. The CDR3 nucleotides are TGTGCCTGGAGTGCTTGGCGGGAGACCCAGTACTTC. The rearrangement links TRBV30 to TRBJ2-5; D call uncertain. This CDR3 has 12 residues. Germline CDR1 reads GTSNPN; CDR2 reads SVGIG (reference sequence). Trimming took 1 base from V and 5 from J, leaving 8 bases between them.

This clonotype occurred many times. The V call is TRBV6-6, the J call TRBJ2-3; D not certain. V was trimmed by 0 bases and J by 2 bases, leaving 12 bases between them. The CDR3 totals 16 residues. The germline gives CDR1 MNHNY, CDR2 SVGAGI (reference sequence). The CDR3 DNA reads as TGTGCCAGCAGTTACTCGCTCACCCGGGCCACAGATACGCAGTATTTT. It translates to CASSYSLTRATDTQYF.

This clonotype has only a few counts. This chain uses TRBV29-1 with TRBJ2-5; a possible D gene is TRBD2 (6 bases). From germline, CDR1 is SQVTM and CDR2 ANQGSEA. This CDR3 has 11 residues. The V and J ends lost 8 bases and 4 bases respectively, with 11 bases between them. CDR3 residues: CSFSEGETQYF. The CDR3 DNA reads as TGCAGCTTCTCGGAGGGAGAGACCCAGTACTTC.

Ten or more counts support this clonotype. The genes are TRBV29-1 and TRBJ2-5; TRBD1 or TRBD2 may be the D gene (5 bases each). V lost 7 bases to trimming and J lost 3 bases, with 9 bases between them. The CDR3 extends over 11 amino acids. Germline CDR1 SQVTM, CDR2 ANQGSEA. This chain's CDR3 is CSGRGEETQYF. DNA for the CDR3: TGCAGCGGTCGGGGCGAAGAGACCCAGTACTTC. Together with reference TRBV29-1 and TRBJ2-5, the CDR3 gives the full variable domain: SAVISQKPSRDICQRGTSLTIQCQVDSQVTMMFWYRQQPGQSLTLIATANQGSEATYESGFVIDKFPISRPNLTFSTLTVSNMSPEDSSIYLCSGRGEETQYFGPGTRLLVL.

This chain connects TRBV29-1 to TRBJ2-3; TRBD2 might be the D (6 bases). CDR1 and CDR2 (germline): SQVTM, ANQGSEA. The length of the CDR3 is 15 residues. V gave up 1 base and J gave up 4 bases, with 15 bases separating them. The CDR3 protein is CSVEGDSRRPDTQYF. The CDR3 bases are TGCAGCGTTGAAGGGGACTCCCGCCGACCAGATACGCAGTATTTT.

In this sample, this clonotype is medium-sized. The chain recombines TRBV9 with TRBJ1-2, with D uncertain. The CDR3 spans 13 residues. Trimming took off 5 bases at V and 3 bases at J, with 11 bases between the two ends. From germline, CDR1 is SGDLS and CDR2 YYNGEE. CDR3 DNA sequence: TGTGCCAGCAGTTCGGACGTAGACTATGGCTACACCTTC. This codes for CASSSDVDYGYTF. Complete variable domain (other parts from reference TRBV9 and TRBJ1-2): DSGVTQTPKHLITATGQRVTLRCSPRSGDLSVYWYQQSLDQGLQFLIQYYNGEERAKGNILERFSAQQFPDLHSELNLSSLELGDSALYFCASSSDVDYGYTFGSGTRLTVV.

The chain is built from TRBV18 and TRBJ2-3; no clear D gene. The germline V gene encodes CDR1 KGHSH and CDR2 LQKENI. V was cut by 8 bases and J by 0 bases, with 6 bases left in between. The CDR3 totals 12 residues. The CDR3 DNA follows: TGTGCCAGCCAAGACAGCACAGATACGCAGTATTTT. It codes for CASQDSTDTQYF.

The J gene is TRBJ1-1, the V gene TRBV6-2 or TRBV6-3; D not resolved. The CDR3 covers 13 residues. Trimming cost V 2 bases and J 2 bases, with 6 bases left between them. CDR1 MNHEY and CDR2 SVGEGT come from the germline V gene. The CDR3 loop reads CASSYQLNTEAFF. In DNA form, the CDR3 reads TGTGCCAGCAGTTACCAACTCAACACTGAAGCTTTCTTT.

Many counts were recorded for this clonotype. V and J are TRBV12-3 or TRBV12-4 and TRBJ1-1; 8 bases fit TRBD1. The CDR3 runs to 14 residues. The J segment lost 6 bases and the V segment lost 5 bases, leaving 8 bases of the junction unmatched. The CDR3 DNA sequence: TGTGCCAGCAGTCTGCTCAGGGGGCAAGCTGAAGCTTTCTTT. This codes for CASSLLRGQAEAFF.

Ten or more counts support this clonotype. The rearrangement joins TRBV7-9 to TRBJ2-7; D gene uncertain. The CDR3 has 12 residues. V lost 5 bases to trimming and J lost 6 bases, with 11 bases between them. Germline loops: CDR1 SEHNR, CDR2 FQNEAQ (reference sequence). The CDR3 DNA sequence: TGTGCCAGCAGCCCGAATAGTATCGAGCAGTACTTC. As protein: CASSPNSIEQYF.

In its sample, this clonotype was seen many times. The rearrangement links TRBV5-1 to TRBJ2-7; D assignment may be TRBD1 or TRBD2 (5 bases each). The CDR3 has 13 residues. V was trimmed by 7 bases and J by 0 bases, leaving 11 bases between them. CDR1 SGHRS and CDR2 YFSETQ come from the germline V gene. CDR3 coding DNA: TGCGCCAGCGCCGGGGCCACCTCCTACGAGCAGTACTTC. Translation gives CASAGATSYEQYF.

This clonotype was seen repeatedly, ten times or more. V usage is TRBV9 and J usage is TRBJ2-1; either TRBD1 or TRBD2 may supply D (5 bases each). Germline CDR1 and CDR2: SGDLS and YYNGEE. V lost 3 bases, J lost 5 bases, and 15 bases lay in between. The CDR3 is 15 residues long. The CDR3 bases are TGTGCCAGCAGCGCCCCCCCCGGGGCTCACAATGAGCAGTTCTTC. Its translation: CASSAPPGAHNEQFF.

This clonotype showed up just a few times. The chain carries TRBV4-2 and TRBJ2-7; 10 bases match TRBD1. Trimming at V came to 1 base and at J to 1 base, leaving 10 bases not matched to a gene. CDR3 size: 18 residues. Germline CDR1 and CDR2: LGHNA and YNFKEQ. CDR3 residues: CASSQGEGDRGLSYEQYF. The CDR3 DNA follows: TGTGCCAGCAGCCAAGGGGAAGGTGACAGGGGGCTATCCTACGAGCAGTACTTC.

This clonotype has ten or more counts. The chain carries TRBV9 and TRBJ1-6; D is possibly TRBD1 (5 bases). This CDR3 has 16 amino acids. V dropped 3 bases and J dropped 3 bases, with 13 bases sitting between them. CDR1 and CDR2 from the germline V gene are SGDLS and YYNGEE. CDR3 nucleotides: TGTGCCAGCAGCGATGGGGACGTTTACTATAATTCACCCCTCCACTTT. Amino acid sequence: CASSDGDVYYNSPLHF.

This clonotype came up many times. This sequence joins TRBV20-1 and TRBJ2-3; 9 bases match TRBD2. Germline lookup yields CDR1 DFQATT and CDR2 SNEGSKA (reference sequence). J lost 2 bases, V lost 3 bases, and 18 bases had no gene match. The CDR3 runs to 19 residues. CDR3: CSASSSARRGGAPTDTQYF. The DNA of the CDR3 is TGCAGTGCTAGCTCCTCGGCCCGGCGGGGGGGGGCCCCCACAGATACGCAGTATTTT.

This clonotype appeared a few times. The chain recombines TRBV6-2 or TRBV6-3 with TRBJ2-2; possible D gene TRBD2, 6 bases. V gave up 6 bases and J gave up 7 bases, with 9 bases separating them. The germline V gene encodes CDR1 MNHEY and CDR2 SVGEGT. The CDR3 is 12 residues long. CDR3 coding DNA: TGTGCCAGCAGGCGGGGCCTCGGGGAGCTGTTTTTT. Its protein product is CASRRGLGELFF.

This clonotype was counted ten times or more. The rearrangement links TRBV2 to TRBJ2-7, with a possible D match to TRBD2 (5 bases). CDR1 and CDR2 (germline): SNHLY, FYNNEI. Trimming cost V 7 bases and J 2 bases, with 24 bases left between them. The CDR3 is 17 residues long. This chain's CDR3 is CASTPRSGNPYAYEQYF. CDR3 nucleotides: TGTGCCAGCACCCCTCGTTCGGGGAACCCCTACGCCTACGAGCAGTACTTC.

This clonotype was detected many times. The V gene is TRBV18, the J gene TRBJ2-5; D ambiguous. CDR3 length equals 13 residues. V was trimmed by 1 base and J by 8 bases, leaving 11 bases between them. Germline CDR1 is KGHSH and CDR2 is LQKENI. Here the CDR3 reads CASSPRLESTQYF. CDR3 nucleotide sequence: TGTGCCAGCTCACCACGCTTGGAGAGTACCCAGTACTTC.

V gene TRBV20-1 combines with J gene TRBJ1-1; D gene unclear. Deletions cut 7 bases from V and 4 bases from J, with 1 base between. CDR1 DFQATT and CDR2 SNEGSKA come from the germline V gene (reference sequence). CDR3 length equals 8 residues. CDR3 sequence (DNA): TGCAGTGTCACTGAAGCTTTCTTT. Its translation: CSVTEAFF.